The 31 T cell receptor beta chains presented below share a single source sample, sequenced in a study of T cell responses to AZD1222 COVID-19 vaccine. Assay: immunoSEQ multiplex PCR; the TCRdb copy retains only in-frame clones and omits some. The table lists about 170,000 clones, about nine tenths of them singletons. The sample was peripheral blood, taken on day 0 of AZD1222 vaccination. The receptors stem from an adult in good health.

The rearrangement links TRBV4-1 to TRBJ1-6; 8 nucleotides align to TRBD1. This CDR3 is built from 14 residues. CDR1 MGHRA and CDR2 YSYEKL come from the germline V gene. The V and J ends lost 3 bases and 9 bases, in that order; junction bases with no gene match: 4. This chain's CDR3 is CASSQDRVTSPLHF. The CDR3 DNA follows: TGCGCCAGCAGCCAGGACAGGGTAACTTCACCCCTCCACTTT.

This clone came up a few times. The V gene is TRBV12-3 or TRBV12-4, the J gene TRBJ2-3; 8 positions agree with TRBD2. The CDR3 has 12 amino acids. With V trimmed by 5 bases and J by 8 bases, 3 bases remained unmatched. The CDR3 spells CASSAGLATQYF. The CDR3 region has the DNA TGTGCCAGCAGTGCAGGACTAGCTACGCAGTATTTT.

The chain is built from TRBV14 and TRBJ2-3; D assignment may be TRBD1 or TRBD2 (6 bases each). This CDR3 spans 20 amino acids. Trimming left V 1 base short and J 6 bases short, with 29 bases between. CDR1 is SGHDN and CDR2 is FVKESK in the germline V gene. The DNA of the CDR3 is TGTGCCAGCAGCCAAGGGTTCCTCGTGGGCGGCCGAGGGGGGAGTGATACGCAGTATTTT. Amino acid sequence: CASSQGFLVGGRGGSDTQYF.

The rearrangement uses TRBV29-1 and TRBJ2-7; D is tentatively TRBD1 or TRBD2 (6 bases each). Germline-derived CDR1 and CDR2 are SQVTM and ANQGSEA. The V end was cut by 2 bases, the J end by 1 base, with 15 bases between. The CDR3 has 15 residues. The CDR3 coding sequence is TGCAGCGTTGAAACCTCCGGGGGCAGTTCCTACGAGCAGTACTTC. It translates to CSVETSGGSSYEQYF.

The chain is built from TRBV19 and TRBJ1-1; 7 bases are shared with TRBD1. Germline V gene lookup returns CDR1 LNHDA and CDR2 SQIVND (reference sequence). The junction had 2 bases not matched to a gene; V was cut back by 0 bases and J by 1 base. This CDR3 region has 15 residues. The CDR3 region has the DNA TGTGCCAGTAGTATAGATTCAGGGGGGAACACTGAAGCTTTCTTT. Amino acid sequence: CASSIDSGGNTEAFF.

The V gene is TRBV14, the J gene TRBJ1-2, with a tentative D call TRBD1 (5 bases). CDR1 and CDR2 from the germline V gene are SGHDN and FVKESK. The CDR3 loop spans 15 amino acids. The V and J ends lost 0 bases and 5 bases respectively, with 13 bases between them. The CDR3 loop reads CASSQEISTDYGYTF. In DNA form, the CDR3 reads TGTGCCAGCAGCCAAGAAATTTCGACAGATTATGGCTACACCTTC.

V usage is TRBV6-2 or TRBV6-3 and J usage is TRBJ2-3; 8 bases are a match to TRBD1. This CDR3 is built from 12 residues. CDR1 and CDR2 from the germline V gene are MNHEY and SVGEGT. Losses at the gene ends were 2 bases for V and 10 bases for J; bases not matched to a gene: 2. The DNA of the CDR3 is TGTGCCAGCAGTTACCGGGACAGGTCGCAGTATTTT. Translation: CASSYRDRSQYF.

The chain uses TRBV6-2 or TRBV6-3 and TRBJ1-6; D ambiguous. The length of the CDR3 is 15 residues. V was trimmed by 6 bases and J by 3 bases, leaving 12 bases between them. Germline V gene sequence: CDR1 MNHEY, CDR2 SVGEGT. This CDR3 is CASSLRTIYNSPLHF. The CDR3 DNA follows: TGTGCCAGCAGCCTACGGACCATCTATAATTCACCCCTCCACTTT.

This chain links TRBV4-1 with TRBJ1-2; D not resolved. This CDR3 spans 14 amino acids. Trimming took 0 bases from V and 3 from J, leaving 8 bases between them. Germline lookup yields CDR1 MGHRA and CDR2 YSYEKL. The CDR3 here is CASSQEATYYGYTF. The CDR3, as DNA: TGCGCCAGCAGCCAAGAGGCGACATACTATGGCTACACCTTC.

The V and J genes are TRBV7-2 and TRBJ1-2; D remains unclear. CDR1 and CDR2 from the germline V gene are SGHTA and FQGNSA. The V end lost 5 bases, the J end lost 4 bases, and 11 bases lay between the germline ends. The CDR3 sequence is 13 residues long. The CDR3 DNA reads TGTGCCAGCAGCGTTTTACGGCTCTATGGCTACACCTTC. The encoded protein is CASSVLRLYGYTF.

The rearrangement uses TRBV7-2 and TRBJ2-7, with 8 positions matching TRBD2. Germline CDR1 SGHTA, CDR2 FQGNSA. The CDR3 is 15 amino acids. Germline trimming cut 5 bases from V and 0 bases from J; bases unmatched to any gene: 6. CDR3 DNA: TGTGCCAGCAGCGACAGCGGGGGTCGCTCCTACGAGCAGTACTTC. This encodes CASSDSGGRSYEQYF.

Only a few counts were recorded for this clone. This sequence joins TRBV11-2 and TRBJ1-6; TRBD1 is a possible D gene (5 bases). Germline V CDR1 and CDR2: SGHAT, FQNNGV. CDR3 length equals 15 residues. Deletions cut 4 bases from V and 10 bases from J, with 17 bases between. CDR3 DNA sequence: TGTGCCAGCAGCTCCGACCCAGGCAGGGCCTCACCCCTCCACTTT. Translation: CASSSDPGRASPLHF.

This sequence joins TRBV5-6 and TRBJ2-1; 7 nucleotides agree with TRBD1. This CDR3 spans 16 amino acids. The V gene end was trimmed by 6 bases and the J gene end by 4 bases; junction bases not matched to a gene: 13. The germline gives CDR1 SGHDT, CDR2 YYEEEE. The CDR3 spells CASIQLTGSLYNEQFF. The CDR3 DNA follows: TGTGCCAGCATCCAGTTGACAGGGTCACTATACAATGAGCAGTTCTTC.

The chain carries TRBV4-2 and TRBJ2-7; D is unclear. The CDR3 runs 14 residues. The V end lost 0 bases, the J end lost 0 bases, and 6 bases lay between the germline ends. The germline gives CDR1 LGHNA, CDR2 YNFKEQ. CDR3 nucleotide sequence: TGTGCCAGCAGCCAAGATCGTATCTCCTACGAGCAGTACTTC. Protein sequence: CASSQDRISYEQYF.

V gene TRBV30 combines with J gene TRBJ2-5; 14 nucleotides align to TRBD2. V dropped 5 bases and J dropped 2; count of bases not matched to a gene: 1. Germline values: CDR1 GTSNPN, CDR2 SVGIG (reference sequence). CDR3 length: 14 amino acids. CDR3 nucleotides: TGTGCCTGGCGACTAGCGGGAGGGCAAGAGACCCAGTACTTC. This sequence encodes CAWRLAGGQETQYF. Full variable domain (outside the CDR3, taken from reference TRBV30 and TRBJ2-5): SQTIHQWPATLVQPVGSPLSLECTVEGTSNPNLYWYRQAAGRGLQLLFYSVGIGQISSEVPQNLSASRPQDRQFILSSKKLLLSDSGFYLCAWRLAGGQETQYFGPGTRLLVL.

The chain carries TRBV12-5 and TRBJ2-7; D remains unclear. The V and J ends lost 0 bases and 4 bases respectively, with 16 bases between them. The germline gives CDR1 LGHNT, CDR2 FRNRAP. This CDR3 comprises 16 residues. CDR3 sequence: CASGLVLRSRSYEQYF. The DNA of the CDR3 is TGTGCTAGTGGTTTGGTATTACGGTCCCGGTCGTACGAGCAGTACTTC.

This clone was found once. The V gene is TRBV10-2, the J gene TRBJ2-7, with 13 bases fitting TRBD2. V lost 6 bases to trimming and J lost 2 bases; unmatched junction nucleotides: 4. The CDR3 contains 15 residues. Looked up from germline, CDR1 is WSHSY and CDR2 is SAAADI. DNA of the CDR3: TGCGCCAGCAGGACTACTAGCGGGGGGGCCTACGAGCAGTACTTC. Translated, it gives CASRTTSGGAYEQYF.

The chain couples TRBV30 to TRBJ1-1; D may be TRBD1 (5 bases). The CDR3 sequence is 12 residues long. The germline gives CDR1 GTSNPN, CDR2 SVGIG (reference sequence). V was cut by 5 bases and J by 5 bases, with 12 bases left in between. In DNA, the CDR3 is TGTGCCTGGCAAGGGGATGTGACTGAAGCTTTCTTT. Its translation: CAWQGDVTEAFF. Full variable domain (rest looked up from reference TRBV30 and TRBJ1-1): SQTIHQWPATLVQPVGSPLSLECTVEGTSNPNLYWYRQAAGRGLQLLFYSVGIGQISSEVPQNLSASRPQDRQFILSSKKLLLSDSGFYLCAWQGDVTEAFFGQGTRLTVV.

With regard to this clone: The junction shows a germline mismatch at one end, possibly a read error. The gene calls are TRBV7-7 and TRBJ2-3, with 7 bases aligning to TRBD2. From germline, CDR1 is SSHAT and CDR2 FNYEAQ (reference sequence). CDR3 length equals 15 residues. CDR3 loop: CASSFGRGTTDTQYF. The CDR3 DNA is TGTGCTAGCAGCTTTGGGCGGGGGACTACAGATACGCAGTATTTT.

The chain uses TRBV7-2 and TRBJ1-6, with no clear D. Deletions cut 5 bases from V and 3 bases from J, with 11 bases between. The germline CDR1 and CDR2 sequences are SGHTA and FQGNSA. This CDR3 spans 15 amino acids. The CDR3 sequence: CASSVDGDYNSPLHF. The CDR3 DNA reads TGTGCCAGCAGCGTCGACGGAGACTATAATTCACCCCTCCACTTT.

This chain joins TRBV5-6 and TRBJ1-1, with TRBD1 matching over 8 bases. The CDR3 sequence is 15 residues long. The V gene end was trimmed by 2 bases and the J gene end by 3 bases; junction bases not matched to a gene: 6. CDR1 is SGHDT and CDR2 is YYEEEE in the germline V gene. CDR3 sequence (DNA): TGTGCCAGCAGCTTCAGGACAGGGTATTACACTGAAGCTTTCTTT. Residues: CASSFRTGYYTEAFF. Combining the CDR3 with reference TRBV5-6 and TRBJ1-1 gives the whole variable domain DAGVTQSPTHLIKTRGQQVTLRCSPKSGHDTVSWYQQALGQGPQFIFQYYEEEERQRGNFPDRFSGHQFPNYSSELNVNALLLGDSALYLCASSFRTGYYTEAFFGQGTRLTVV.

This chain connects TRBV3-1 (or the pseudogene TRBV3-2) to TRBJ1-2; D is ambiguous. The CDR3 loop spans 11 amino acids. Germline assignment: CDR1 LGHDT and CDR2 YNNKEL (reference sequence). Trimming cost V 1 base and J 4 bases, with 1 base left between them. Here the CDR3 reads CASSQGYGYTF. The CDR3 region has the DNA TGTGCCAGCAGCCAAGGCTATGGCTACACCTTC.

CDR3: CASSRTSGGVYNEQFF. The CDR3 nucleotides are TGCGCCAGCAGCCGGACTAGCGGGGGCGTATACAATGAGCAGTTCTTC. V and J are TRBV5-1 and TRBJ2-1; 13 bases are shared with TRBD2. Germline trimming cut 4 bases from V and 4 bases from J; bases unmatched to any gene: 5. The germline CDR1 and CDR2 sequences are SGHRS and YFSETQ. This CDR3 is 16 amino acids long.

This chain joins TRBV6-1 and TRBJ1-3, with unresolved D. The CDR3 loop spans 13 amino acids. The V and J ends lost 1 base and 7 bases respectively, with 8 bases between them. CDR1 and CDR2 (germline): MNHNS, SASEGT. CDR3 sequence: CASSEVNRNTIYF. CDR3 bases: TGTGCCAGCAGTGAAGTCAATCGGAACACCATATATTTT.

This clone appeared a single time. The gene calls are TRBV9 and TRBJ1-5; 8 bases are shared with TRBD1. This CDR3 is built from 14 residues. Per the germline V gene, CDR1 is SGDLS and CDR2 is YYNGEE. J lost 4 bases, V lost 10 bases, and 10 bases had no gene match. The CDR3 DNA is TGTGCCCCCCCTCACCGGGACAGGAATCAGCCCCAGCATTTT. Encoded protein: CAPPHRDRNQPQHF. Full variable domain (rest looked up from reference TRBV9 and TRBJ1-5): DSGVTQTPKHLITATGQRVTLRCSPRSGDLSVYWYQQSLDQGLQFLIQYYNGEERAKGNILERFSAQQFPDLHSELNLSSLELGDSALYFCAPPHRDRNQPQHFGDGTRLSIL.

This chain connects TRBV2 to TRBJ1-1; D unresolved. The CDR3 consists of 14 residues. The V end lost 2 bases, the J end lost 1 base, and 8 bases lay between the germline ends. The germline V gene encodes CDR1 SNHLY and CDR2 FYNNEI. The CDR3 DNA sequence: TGTGCCAGCAGTGAATTCCCAGAGAACACTGAAGCTTTCTTT. This translates into CASSEFPENTEAFF.

The chain links TRBV5-1 to TRBJ2-5; TRBD1 aligns across 8 bases. CDR1 is SGHRS and CDR2 is YFSETQ in the germline V gene. V lost 3 bases and J lost 5; bases outside the gene matches: 3. This CDR3 has 13 residues. The CDR3 is CASSWTGSETQYF. For the CDR3, the DNA is TGCGCCAGCAGCTGGACAGGGTCGGAGACCCAGTACTTC.

The rearrangement joins TRBV10-3 to TRBJ2-5; D may be TRBD1 or TRBD2 (6 bases each). The CDR3 spans 14 residues. V shed 5 bases and J shed 2 bases, with 12 bases lying between them. Germline CDR1 ENHRY, CDR2 SYGVKD. CDR3 nucleotide sequence: TGTGCCATCAGTCTAGGGGGAGGACAAGAGACCCAGTACTTC. This sequence encodes CAISLGGGQETQYF.

V and J are TRBV19 and TRBJ1-4; no clear D gene. Trimming pared 6 bases from V and 8 bases from J, leaving 19 bases between. The germline gives CDR1 LNHDA, CDR2 SQIVND (reference sequence). The CDR3 covers 15 residues. The CDR3 sequence: CASRPQPRRNEKLFF. CDR3 sequence (DNA): TGTGCCAGTAGACCTCAGCCGAGGCGGAACGAAAAACTGTTTTTT.

J is TRBJ2-3 and V is TRBV19; the match to TRBD2 covers 14 bases. Germline V lookup: CDR1 LNHDA, CDR2 SQIVND (reference sequence). This CDR3 has 16 amino acids. V trimming: 6 bases; J trimming: 5 bases; junction bases outside the gene matches: 7. The CDR3 region has the DNA TGTGCCAGTAGGCGAACGGGACTAGCGGGAGTAGATACGCAGTATTTT. Its translation is CASRRTGLAGVDTQYF.

V is TRBV19 and J is TRBJ1-3; no firm D call. The CDR3 has 14 residues. Germline V gene data show CDR1 as LNHDA and CDR2 as SQIVND (reference sequence). The germline V and J ends were trimmed by 3 bases and 2 bases, with 8 bases remaining between them. CDR3 nucleotides: TGTGCCAGTAGTATGGCGGGGACTGGAAACACCATATATTTT. Its translation: CASSMAGTGNTIYF.